This record covers a single TCR beta chain. The target antigen is unknown. Everyone who donated was a healthy bone marrow donor. Whereas donors were nominally healthy upon sampling, unrecorded immune exposures were probable. Both 60 Vbeta primers and 13 Jbeta primers went into the PCR. Profiling relied on immunoSEQ multiplex PCR, and the TCRdb table lists in-frame clones only, not all of them. The sample includes approximately 240,000 clones, roughly four fifths of them seen just once. Germline V gene lookup returns CDR1 SGDLS and CDR2 YYNGEE. The CDR3 spans 15 residues. The J segment lost 3 bases and the V segment lost 4 bases, leaving 9 bases of the junction unmatched. The record originates from a study of cytomegalovirus exposure and HLA in healthy donors. Study-wide results and limits: Another analysis was done later, and it associated around 15,000 TCR beta sequences with HLA alleles at 0.05 false discovery rate.

The specimen was PBMCs. The receptor comes from a woman between 35 and 50 years old in good health and CMV-seronegative. This chain links TRBV9 with TRBJ1-1; 7 bases agree with TRBD1. The CDR3 region is CASSPRQGGDTEAFF. The CDR3 DNA follows: TGTGCCAGCAGCCCCCGACAGGGTGGGGACACTGAAGCTTTCTTT.